These T cell receptor beta chains were read from a single sample in a study of PD-1 blockade in classical Hodgkin lymphoma. Method: immunoSEQ multiplex PCR; TCRdb's copy keeps in-frame clones and lacks some. The table records approximately 65,000 clones, about 92% of them present only once. The sequenced sample was peripheral blood mononuclear cells (PBMCs), obtained before the fourth cycle of nivolumab. The origin of the receptors is a human donor with classical Hodgkin lymphoma. CDR3s include the opening cysteine and the closing phenylalanine or tryptophan. Each record gives: V gene, CDR3 length, J gene, CDR3 protein.

TRBV5-5	15	TRBJ1-2	CASSLGAAVNYGYTF
TRBV19	16	TRBJ1-5	CASTPRSEESDQPQHF
TRBV9	14	TRBJ2-3	CASSVASQKDTQYF
TRBV2	12	TRBJ2-1	CASREEMGEQFF
TRBV15	16	TRBJ1-3	CATSRGWQSSGNTIYF
TRBV9	16	TRBJ2-7	CASSPGLAGDFYEQYF
TRBV7-9	17	TRBJ1-2	CASSLGVQHIANYGYTF
TRBV4-2	16	TRBJ2-3	CASSQGAWGTTDTQYF
TRBV14	15	TRBJ2-3	CASTGLAGDRDTQYF
TRBV12-5	12	TRBJ1-1	CASGQGARASFF
TRBV2	15	TRBJ1-6	CASSQGSSYNSPLHF
TRBV15	14	TRBJ2-2	CATSRVVNTGELFF
TRBV6-5	14	TRBJ2-7	CASSPGASSYEQYF
TRBV10-3	12	TRBJ1-2	CAISARPGGYTF
TRBV6-1	15	TRBJ1-2	CASSDPGTGKYGYTF
TRBV19	18	TRBJ2-3	CASSIEPIDLAGTDTQYF
TRBV5-1	13	TRBJ1-2	CASSSDGNYGYTF
TRBV6-5	15	TRBJ2-1	CASSKTGGGYNEQFF
TRBV10-3	13	TRBJ2-5	CAISGQNQETQYF
TRBV5-3	16	TRBJ2-3	CARSLLLAVSTDTQYF
TRBV27	16	TRBJ2-3	CASSWRTSGSTDTQYF
TRBV15	14	TRBJ2-3	CATSRDQAGDTQYF
TRBV27	15	TRBJ2-6	CASSQGTSGANVLTF
TRBV7-2	15	TRBJ2-7	CASRLTSGTPYEQYF
TRBV7-2	13	TRBJ2-7	CASSLNQAYEQYF
TRBV6-6	15	TRBJ1-4	CASSSGAGGGEKLFF
TRBV21-1	15	TRBJ2-5	CASSKNGQGEETQYF
TRBV28	18	TRBJ1-2	CASSLLGQFTPPGYGYTF
TRBV29-1	13	TRBJ2-7	CSVEAGVSYEQYF
TRBV7-2	15	TRBJ2-1	CASTPRWASLDEQFF
TRBV25-1	13	TRBJ1-2	CASSGPFGNGYTF